One sample yielded the 13 T cell receptor beta chains listed below, sequenced in a study of T cells expressing NK-cell markers. TCRdb reprocessed the 5' RACE reads and stores each CDR3 protein as one record, lacking DNA. The table for this sample gives 500,000 to 600,000 distinct CDR3 sequences. Sequencing was done on a sample of blood T cells: a sorted CD56 or NKG2C T cell subset, CD4+ or CD8+ T cells, or bulk PBMC T cells (not recorded which). The receptors originated from a man between 18 and 35 years old in good health.

The chain links TRBV6-2 or TRBV6-3 to TRBJ2-1. Germline V CDR1 and CDR2: MNHEY, SVGEGT. The CDR3 spans 14 residues. CDR3 sequence: CASTHGSSYNEQFF.

V gene TRBV10-3 combines with J gene TRBJ2-7; the TRBD2 assignment by TCRdb is unverifiable without DNA. CDR3 length equals 14 residues. Germline V lookup: CDR1 ENHRY, CDR2 SYGVKD. This CDR3 reads CATETSGSSYEQYF.

The V call is TRBV14, the J call TRBJ1-2. The CDR3 has 13 residues. Germline V gene lookup returns CDR1 SGHDN and CDR2 FVKESK. The chain's CDR3 is CASSAAVGYGYTF.

The CDR3 reads CASSQLGQNTGELFF. This chain uses TRBV12-3 or TRBV12-4 with TRBJ2-2; TCRdb picks TRBD2, but there is no DNA to check that call. This CDR3 is 15 amino acids long.

The chain has TRBV6-1 and TRBJ2-5; absent DNA, TCRdb's TRBD2 call cannot be checked. Germline V CDR1 and CDR2: MNHNS, SASEGT. The CDR3 sequence is 14 residues long. CDR3 loop: CASSLPAYQETQYF.

This rearrangement joins TRBV6-2 or TRBV6-3 to TRBJ1-5; there is no DNA to check the TCRdb D call of TRBD1. The CDR3 contains 14 residues. The germline V gene has CDR1 MNHEY and CDR2 SVGEGT. CDR3 residues: CASTTRGDNQPQHF.

The chain uses TRBV9 and TRBJ2-1; TCRdb's D gene call, TRBD1, goes unchecked for lack of DNA. The germline gives CDR1 SGDLS, CDR2 YYNGEE. The CDR3 is made up of 14 amino acids. This CDR3 is CASSVDPETGKQFF.

The rearrangement joins TRBV3-1 to TRBJ1-1. The CDR3 extends over 13 amino acids. The V gene's germline CDR1 is LGHDT and CDR2 YNNKEL (reference sequence). The CDR3 region is CASSRLETTEAFF.

The rearrangement links TRBV3-1 to TRBJ1-1. The germline gives CDR1 LGHDT, CDR2 YNNKEL (reference sequence). This CDR3 comprises 13 residues. Here the CDR3 reads CASSQDHASEAFF.

The rearrangement links TRBV7-9 to TRBJ1-5; there is no DNA to check the TCRdb D call of TRBD1. CDR1 is SEHNR, CDR2 FQNEAQ, per germline (reference sequence). The CDR3 spans 16 residues. Here the CDR3 reads CASSHDRGHSNQPQHF.

The gene calls are TRBV15 and TRBJ2-7; TCRdb lists TRBD1, though no DNA is available to test this call. The CDR3 has 15 residues. Germline V lookup: CDR1 LNHNV, CDR2 YYDKDF (reference sequence). CDR3 sequence reads: CATSEDHRVWNEQYF.

The chain combines TRBV29-1 with TRBJ1-3. The CDR3 consists of 13 residues. Germline assignment: CDR1 SQVTM and CDR2 ANQGSEA. The CDR3: CSVSRGFGNTIYF. Drawing the rest from reference TRBV29-1 and TRBJ1-3, the complete variable domain is SAVISQKPSRDICQRGTSLTIQCQVDSQVTMMFWYRQQPGQSLTLIATANQGSEATYESGFVIDKFPISRPNLTFSTLTVSNMSPEDSSIYLCSVSRGFGNTIYFGEGSWLTVV.

This chain uses TRBV30 with TRBJ2-7; TCRdb indicates TRBD2, and absent DNA this call remains unverified. This CDR3 is built from 14 residues. Germline V gene lookup returns CDR1 GTSNPN and CDR2 SVGIG (reference sequence). The CDR3 sequence: CAWSSQAGLYEQYF.